A single sample is the source of the 13 T cell receptor beta chains below, sequenced in a study of cytomegalovirus exposure and HLA in healthy donors. Researchers ran the PCR with 60 Vbeta and 13 Jbeta primers. Method: immunoSEQ multiplex PCR; TCRdb's copy keeps in-frame clones and lacks some. The profile shows under 200,000 clones, about three quarters of them singletons. Sequenced: PBMCs. All receptors come from a girl aged 10-17 years in good health and CMV-seronegative.

This chain joins TRBV19 and TRBJ1-3; 7 bases match TRBD1. The junction had 1 base not matched to a gene; V was cut back by 8 bases and J by 3 bases. This CDR3 spans 12 amino acids. The V gene's germline CDR1 is LNHDA and CDR2 SQIVND (reference sequence). The CDR3 loop is CASWDSGNTIYF. CDR3 nucleotide sequence: TGTGCCAGTTGGGACAGTGGAAACACCATATATTTT.

The genes are TRBV28 and TRBJ2-5; 10 nucleotides line up with TRBD1. V gave up 4 bases and J gave up 4 bases; unmatched junction bases: 15. Germline V gene lookup returns CDR1 MDHEN and CDR2 SYDVKM. The CDR3 sequence is 18 residues long. The CDR3 region has the DNA TGTGCCAGCAGTTCCGACAGGGGGCGAAGTGGATGGTCAGAGACCCAGTACTTC. Protein sequence: CASSSDRGRSGWSETQYF.

The rearrangement uses TRBV7-9 and TRBJ1-4; TRBD1 aligns across 11 bases. Looked up from germline, CDR1 is SEHNR and CDR2 is FQNEAQ (reference sequence). V shed 3 bases and J 2 bases; nucleotides not matched to a gene: 5. The CDR3 covers 17 residues. In DNA, the CDR3 is TGTGCCAGCAGCTTTCTAGGGACAGGGGGGACTAATGAAAAACTGTTTTTT. It translates to CASSFLGTGGTNEKLFF.

The chain couples TRBV19 to TRBJ2-3; 7 positions match TRBD2. CDR1 and CDR2 (germline): LNHDA, SQIVND (reference sequence). CDR3 length: 13 residues. The V and J ends lost 8 bases and 1 base, in that order; junction bases with no gene match: 3. The CDR3 nucleotides read TGTGCCAGTTCCCTAGCGGGCACAGATACGCAGTATTTT. It yields the protein CASSLAGTDTQYF.

The genes are TRBV2 and TRBJ2-2; D unclear. V shed 1 base and J shed 0 bases, with 9 bases lying between them. The CDR3 extends over 16 amino acids. Germline V gene sequence: CDR1 SNHLY, CDR2 FYNNEI. The CDR3 spells CASSEEPGTNTGELFF. DNA of the CDR3: TGTGCCAGCAGTGAAGAGCCGGGTACGAACACCGGGGAGCTGTTTTTT.

This clone was counted between two and nine times. The chain couples TRBV16 to TRBJ1-5; a possible D gene is TRBD1 (5 bases). V lost 2 bases to trimming and J lost 5 bases, with 16 bases between them. CDR1 and CDR2 (germline): KGHSY, FQNENV. The CDR3 sequence is 16 residues long. The CDR3 bases are TGTGCCAGCAGCCAAGGGGCGGATAACTTCGATCAGCCCCAGCATTTT. Translated: CASSQGADNFDQPQHF.

This chain uses TRBV6-1 with TRBJ2-1; D is unresolved. The length of the CDR3 is 11 residues. In germline, CDR1 is MNHNS, CDR2 SASEGT. V was clipped by 6 bases and J by 3 bases, with 3 bases between them. The CDR3 DNA reads as TGTGCCAGCAGACTCTACAATGAGCAGTTCTTC. It specifies CASRLYNEQFF.

The rearrangement joins TRBV18 to TRBJ2-3, with 7 nucleotides matching TRBD1. This CDR3 comprises 16 residues. The germline V gene encodes CDR1 KGHSH and CDR2 LQKENI. Trimming cost V 1 base and J 0 bases; bases outside gene matches: 4. CDR3: CASSPLGQTSTDTQYF. For the CDR3, the DNA is TGTGCCAGCTCACCACTGGGACAGACTAGCACAGATACGCAGTATTTT.

In DNA form, the CDR3 reads TGTGCCAGCAGCCGGGGTAGTAGCCCTAGCACAGATACGCAGTATTTT. This sequence encodes CASSRGSSPSTDTQYF. The chain couples TRBV7-7 to TRBJ2-3, with D perhaps matching TRBD2 (5 bases). This CDR3 spans 16 amino acids. Germline assignment: CDR1 SSHAT and CDR2 FNYEAQ (reference sequence). Trimming removed 5 bases at V and 0 bases at J, with 15 bases between.

This clone appeared a single time. The DNA of the CDR3 is TGTGCCAGCAGCCAAGGGAGCGCCGCTACCGGGGCTTTCTTT. Protein: CASSQGSAATGAFF. The V call is TRBV4-2, the J call TRBJ1-1; D uncertain. The germline CDR1 and CDR2 sequences are LGHNA and YNFKEQ. The CDR3 is 14 amino acids. Trimming pared 1 base from V and 11 bases from J, leaving 17 bases between.

The CDR3 DNA sequence: TGCAGCGAGACAGGGACGAGTGAAAAACTGTTTTTT. Protein sequence: CSETGTSEKLFF. The chain recombines TRBV29-1 with TRBJ1-4; 7 bases are a match to TRBD1. J gave up 7 bases and V 7 bases, and 6 bases lay outside the gene matches. Germline V gives CDR1 SQVTM, CDR2 ANQGSEA. CDR3 length: 12 residues.

The V gene is TRBV5-6, the J gene TRBJ1-2; possible D gene TRBD1, 6 bases. Germline CDR1 is SGHDT and CDR2 is YYEEEE. V lost 4 bases to trimming and J lost 2 bases, with 15 bases between them. The CDR3 covers 15 residues. The CDR3 bases are TGTGCCAGCAGCCCGGACAGCGAGCTCAACTATGGCTACACCTTC. Translating it yields CASSPDSELNYGYTF.

The CDR3 nucleotides are TGCGCCAGCGAGGGAACTAGCACAGATACGCAGTATTTT. Translated, it gives CASEGTSTDTQYF. The chain carries TRBV5-1 and TRBJ2-3; TRBD2 is a possible D gene (5 bases). The CDR3 sequence is 13 residues long. Trimming pared 7 bases from V and 0 bases from J, leaving 9 bases between. Germline V lookup: CDR1 SGHRS, CDR2 YFSETQ.